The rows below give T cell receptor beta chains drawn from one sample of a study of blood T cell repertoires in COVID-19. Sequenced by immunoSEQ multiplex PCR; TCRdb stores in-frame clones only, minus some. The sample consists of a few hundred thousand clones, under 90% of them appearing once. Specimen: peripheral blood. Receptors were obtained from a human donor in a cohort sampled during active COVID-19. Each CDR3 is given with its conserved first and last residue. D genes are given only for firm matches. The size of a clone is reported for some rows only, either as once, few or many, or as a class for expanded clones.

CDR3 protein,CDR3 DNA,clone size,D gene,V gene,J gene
CASSFSPGANVLTF,TGTGCCAGCAGTTTCTCTCCTGGGGCCAACGTCCTGACTTTC,.,.,TRBV28,TRBJ2-6
CASSLTGLDTEAFF,TGCGCCAGCAGCTTAACAGGGTTGGATACTGAAGCTTTCTTT,.,.,TRBV5-1,TRBJ1-1
CASRLGADTQYF,TGTGCCAGCAGGCTAGGGGCAGATACGCAGTATTTT,once,.,TRBV5-4,TRBJ2-3
CASSLGSLSTDTQYF,TGTGCCAGCAGCTTAGGTTCGTTGAGCACAGATACGCAGTATTTT,.,.,TRBV7-9,TRBJ2-3
CATSRGAEFGNQPQHF,TGTGCCACCAGCAGAGGAGCTGAATTTGGCAATCAGCCCCAGCATTTT,once,.,TRBV15,TRBJ1-5
CASSFHRQAYEQYF,TGTGCCAGCAGTTTCCACAGACAGGCGTACGAGCAGTACTTC,.,.,TRBV27,TRBJ2-7
CASSYDPSSYEQYF,TGTGCCAGCAGTTACGATCCCAGCTCCTACGAGCAGTACTTC,.,.,TRBV6-5,TRBJ2-7
CASSRGRVKNIQYF,TGTGCCAGCAGCCGCGGTAGAGTCAAAAACATTCAGTACTTC,.,.,TRBV7-9,TRBJ2-4
CASSPTTGNYGYTF,TGTGCCAGTAGTCCCACGACAGGGAACTATGGCTACACCTTC,few,TRBD1,TRBV19,TRBJ1-2
CASRTGGFGTGELFF,TGTGCCAGCAGAACAGGGGGCTTCGGCACCGGGGAGCTGTTTTTT,few,TRBD1,TRBV5-6,TRBJ2-2
CAISVEGAGGGELFF,TGTGCCATCAGTGTGGAGGGCGCAGGGGGCGGGGAGCTGTTTTTT,.,.,TRBV10-3,TRBJ2-2
CASSLEGARKGDEQYF,TGCGCCAGCAGCTTGGAGGGGGCGCGAAAGGGCGACGAGCAGTACTTC,.,TRBD1,TRBV5-1,TRBJ2-7
CASSQNQGYEQYF,TGTGCCAGCAGCCAAAACCAGGGATACGAGCAGTACTTC,once,.,TRBV3-1/TRBV3-2,TRBJ2-7
CASSGILENREQYF,TGTGCCAGCAGTGGTATCTTAGAAAATCGCGAGCAGTACTTC,.,.,TRBV2,TRBJ2-7
CASTGTGGFQPQHF,TGTGCCAGTACCGGGACAGGGGGCTTTCAGCCCCAGCATTTT,.,TRBD1,TRBV6-5,TRBJ1-5
CASSRSGQGSNQPQHF,TGTGCCAGCAGCCGATCGGGACAGGGGAGCAATCAGCCCCAGCATTTT,.,TRBD1,TRBV6-6,TRBJ1-5
CATSDSPGTGALGQFF,TGTGCCACCAGTGATTCCCCCGGAACAGGGGCCCTCGGGCAGTTCTTC,.,TRBD1,TRBV24-1,TRBJ2-1
CASRRPPPSSGVKETQYF,TGTGCCAGCAGGCGCCCACCGCCTTCTAGCGGGGTGAAGGAGACCCAGTACTTC,.,TRBD2,TRBV5-5,TRBJ2-5
CASSIDLLGLAGREQYF,TGTGCCAGTAGTATTGATCTCCTCGGGCTAGCGGGACGCGAGCAGTACTTC,.,TRBD2,TRBV19,TRBJ2-7
CASSMGLASPGELFF,TGTGCCAGTAGTATGGGACTAGCGAGTCCCGGGGAGCTGTTTTTT,few,TRBD2,TRBV19,TRBJ2-2
CASSFAAGAGETQYF,TGTGCTAGCAGCTTTGCAGCGGGAGCGGGAGAGACCCAGTACTTC,.,TRBD2,TRBV7-7,TRBJ2-5
CSASRQKLIQETQYF,TGCAGCGCCAGTAGACAGAAACTTATCCAAGAGACCCAGTACTTC,.,.,TRBV29-1,TRBJ2-5
CAIRKPTGSQNTGELFF,TGTGCCATCAGAAAACCGACAGGGAGTCAGAACACCGGGGAGCTGTTTTTT,.,TRBD1,TRBV10-3,TRBJ2-2
CASSSGVGTEAFF,TGTGCCAGCAGTTCCGGGGTCGGCACTGAAGCTTTCTTT,once,.,TRBV11-3,TRBJ1-1
CASSAVGQGINSPLHF,TGTGCCAGCAGCGCAGTGGGACAGGGCATTAATTCACCCCTCCACTTT,.,TRBD1,TRBV9,TRBJ1-6
CASSALTLVQGRYEQFF,TGTGCCAGCAGCGCACTCACCCTGGTCCAAGGGAGGTATGAGCAGTTCTTC,.,.,TRBV7-3,TRBJ2-1
CASSYSTVRNSPLHF,TGTGCCAGCAGTTACTCGACTGTCAGAAATTCACCCCTCCACTTT,.,.,TRBV6-2/TRBV6-3,TRBJ1-6
CASSQLQGEAFF,TGTGCCAGCAGCCAATTACAGGGTGAAGCTTTCTTT,.,.,TRBV3-1/TRBV3-2,TRBJ1-1
CASTLTGGRAGYTF,TGTGCCAGCACCCTGACCGGAGGGCGGGCTGGCTACACCTTC,.,.,TRBV13,TRBJ1-2
CASSLPSGTNIDTQYF,TGTGCCAGCAGCTTACCTAGCGGGACCAACATAGATACGCAGTATTTT,once,TRBD2,TRBV7-2,TRBJ2-3
CASSLKRSRGELFF,TGTGCCAGCAGCTTAAAACGTTCGCGGGGGGAGCTGTTTTTT,.,.,TRBV7-3,TRBJ2-2
CASSYRRAGNNEQFF,TGTGCCAGCAGTTACAGGCGGGCTGGAAACAATGAGCAGTTCTTC,few,.,TRBV6-2/TRBV6-3,TRBJ2-1
CASSLRGWSYEQYF,TGTGCCAGTAGTCTCCGGGGGTGGTCCTACGAGCAGTACTTC,.,.,TRBV19,TRBJ2-7
CASSLDLRGDNQPQHF,TGTGCCAGCAGTTTAGATTTGCGGGGGGATAATCAGCCCCAGCATTTT,.,.,TRBV28,TRBJ1-5
CASSPAMRLARQYF,TGTGCCAGTAGTCCCGCAATGAGGTTAGCCCGGCAGTACTTC,.,.,TRBV19,TRBJ2-7
CASWGDSPLHF,TGTGCCAGCTGGGGGGATTCACCCCTCCACTTT,.,.,TRBV6-6,TRBJ1-6
CASSQESDRNYGYTF,TGCGCCAGCAGCCAAGAATCGGACAGGAACTATGGCTACACCTTC,.,TRBD1,TRBV4-1,TRBJ1-2
CAISELVGQTAEAFF,TGTGCCATCAGTGAGTTAGTCGGACAGACGGCCGAAGCTTTCTTT,.,.,TRBV10-3,TRBJ1-1
CASREGPRLAGELFF,TGTGCCAGCAGGGAGGGCCCTAGGTTGGCCGGGGAGCTGTTTTTT,.,.,TRBV6-5,TRBJ2-2
CASSLGPGQGFQYF,TGTGCCAGCAGCTTAGGACCGGGACAGGGTTTTCAGTACTTC,.,TRBD1,TRBV11-2,TRBJ2-4
CASSLTSGGPRETQYF,TGCGCCAGCAGCTTGACTAGCGGGGGGCCTCGGGAGACCCAGTACTTC,.,TRBD2,TRBV5-1,TRBJ2-5